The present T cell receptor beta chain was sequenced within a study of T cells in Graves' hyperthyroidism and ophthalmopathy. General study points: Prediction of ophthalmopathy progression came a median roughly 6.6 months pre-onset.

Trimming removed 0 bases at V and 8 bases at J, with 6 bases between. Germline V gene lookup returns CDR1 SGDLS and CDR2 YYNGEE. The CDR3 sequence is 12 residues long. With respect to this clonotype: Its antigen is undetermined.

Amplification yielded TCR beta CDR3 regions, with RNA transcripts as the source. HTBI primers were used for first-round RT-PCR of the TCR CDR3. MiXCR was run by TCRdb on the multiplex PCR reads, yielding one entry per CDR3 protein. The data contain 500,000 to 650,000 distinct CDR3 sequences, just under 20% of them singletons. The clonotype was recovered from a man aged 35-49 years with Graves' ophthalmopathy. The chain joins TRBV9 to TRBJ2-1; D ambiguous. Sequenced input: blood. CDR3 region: CASSVVEYEQFF. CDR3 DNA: TGTGCCAGCAGCGTAGTGGAGTATGAGCAGTTCTTC.